These T cell receptor beta chains were read from a single sample in a study of T cell repertoires in cytomegalovirus infection. Their recognized antigens are unknown. TCRdb re-derived calls from the reads in MiXCR, one entry per CDR3 protein. The data show tens of thousands of distinct CDR3 sequences, about 24% seen once. Material: CD8+ T cells from cultured PBMCs, obtained from culture after CMV antigen stimulation. The receptor set was obtained from a human donor in good health (CMV status not recorded). Some clones in this sample may be carry-over from other donors' samples. The CDR3 runs from the conserved cysteine through the conserved F or W. The D gene is left open where the match is weak. Only part of the rows carry a size: once, few, many, or a class if the clone is expanded.

clone_size,v_call,j_call,d_call,cdr3_aa,cdr3_nt
few,TRBV5-5,TRBJ2-2,-,CASSLLLSTGELFF,TGTGCCAGCAGCTTGCTTCTGAGCACCGGGGAGCTGTTTTTT
-,TRBV7-9,TRBJ2-3,-,CASSLPGGPDTDTQYF,TGTGCCAGCAGCTTGCCTGGGGGACCCGACACAGATACGCAGTATTTT
-,TRBV20-1,TRBJ2-2,-,CSARVRDKNTGELFF,TGCAGTGCTAGAGTTAGGGATAAGAACACCGGGGAGCTGTTTTTT
-,TRBV5-4,TRBJ2-7,-,CASSLRGADLYEQYF,TGTGCCAGCAGCTTACGCGGGGCCGACCTCTACGAGCAGTACTTC
many,TRBV7-2,TRBJ1-5,TRBD1,CASSSMTGLAQPQHF,TGTGCCAGCAGCTCCATGACAGGGCTGGCTCAGCCCCAGCATTTT
few,TRBV20-1,TRBJ1-6,-,CSAAGFGNSPLHF,TGCAGTGCTGCAGGGTTTGGTAATTCACCCCTCCACTTT
few,TRBV20-1,TRBJ2-7,TRBD1,CSAREPGQRSYEQYF,TGCAGTGCTAGAGAACCGGGACAGAGATCCTACGAGCAGTACTTC
few,TRBV6-2/TRBV6-3,TRBJ2-5,TRBD1,CASSLEGQGTVAQYF,TGTGCCAGCAGTTTGGAAGGACAGGGGACTGTCGCCCAGTACTTC
few,TRBV7-9,TRBJ1-2,-,CASSYRTEPNYGYTF,TGTGCCAGCAGCTACAGGACAGAACCTAACTATGGCTACACCTTC
-,TRBV3-1,TRBJ2-1,TRBD1,CASSVERQGTGIEQFF,TGTGCCAGCAGCGTCGAACGTCAGGGGACAGGGATTGAGCAGTTCTTC
many,TRBV28,TRBJ1-1,-,CASRRYTEAFF,TGTGCCAGCAGACGCTACACTGAAGCTTTCTTT
-,TRBV27,TRBJ2-7,TRBD2,CASSLGGGDYEQYF,TGTGCCAGCAGTTTAGGGGGGGGGGACTACGAGCAGTACTTC
many,TRBV4-1,TRBJ2-7,-,CASSQGVRVDLYEQYF,TGCGCCAGCAGCCAAGGCGTCAGGGTCGATCTCTACGAGCAGTACTTC
few,TRBV25-1,TRBJ2-1,-,CASSVRGYDNEQFF,TGTGCCAGCAGTGTCCGGGGTTATGACAATGAGCAGTTCTTC
few,TRBV27,TRBJ1-1,-,CASSLGPRPTEAFF,TGTGCCAGCAGTTTAGGTCCCCGGCCCACTGAAGCTTTCTTT
once,TRBV18,TRBJ1-3,-,CASSPWTSSGNTIYF,TGTGCCAGCTCACCCTGGACATCATCTGGAAACACCATATATTTT
few,TRBV2,TRBJ1-5,-,CASSPGGHPNQPQHF,TGTGCCAGCAGCCCAGGTGGACATCCCAATCAGCCCCAGCATTTT
-,TRBV12-3/TRBV12-4,TRBJ1-2,TRBD1,CASTTQGLYGYTF,TGTGCCAGCACCACACAGGGGCTCTATGGCTACACCTTC
-,TRBV27,TRBJ2-1,-,CASSRPTDTFGEQFF,TGTGCCAGCAGTCGCCCGACAGACACCTTCGGAGAGCAGTTCTTC
-,TRBV18,TRBJ2-5,TRBD1,CASSLRDSQETQYF,TGTGCCAGCTCCCTCCGGGACAGCCAAGAGACCCAGTACTTC
many,TRBV7-9,TRBJ2-1,TRBD2,CASGPSGGYNEQFF,TGTGCCAGCGGACCTAGCGGGGGATACAATGAGCAGTTCTTC
-,TRBV6-2/TRBV6-3,TRBJ1-2,-,CASSYSSYGYTF,TGTGCCAGCAGTTACTCTTCCTATGGCTACACCTTC
-,TRBV20-1,TRBJ2-1,TRBD1,CSAGRDRGGAAHNEQFF,TGCAGTGCTGGTAGGGACAGGGGCGGAGCGGCACACAATGAGCAGTTCTTC
few,TRBV6-5,TRBJ2-7,TRBD2,CASSSSGRSGEQYF,TGTGCCAGCAGTTCGAGCGGGAGGTCCGGCGAGCAGTACTTC
few,TRBV7-9,TRBJ1-2,TRBD1,CASSLAGTEHYGYTF,TGTGCCAGCAGCTTAGCAGGGACAGAACACTATGGCTACACCTTC
many,TRBV12-3/TRBV12-4,TRBJ2-7,TRBD1,CASRATPTRDRGLSGSEQYF,TGTGCCAGCAGGGCGACCCCTACCCGGGACAGGGGGCTGTCAGGGAGCGAGCAGTACTTC
few,TRBV24-1,TRBJ2-2,-,CATSDLAGELFF,TGTGCCACCAGTGATTTGGCCGGGGAGCTGTTTTTT
-,TRBV7-9,TRBJ1-5,TRBD1,CASSPTGGVGNQPQHF,TGTGCCAGCAGTCCTACAGGGGGCGTAGGCAATCAGCCCCAGCATTTT
few,TRBV2,TRBJ2-2,TRBD2,CASSDRRLAGDTGELFF,TGTGCCAGCAGTGATCGTCGCCTAGCGGGGGACACCGGGGAGCTGTTTTTT
few,TRBV7-2,TRBJ2-7,-,CASADDTYEQYF,TGTGCCAGCGCGGACGATACCTACGAGCAGTACTTC
-,TRBV30,TRBJ1-1,-,CAWSVGSNTEAFF,TGTGCCTGGAGTGTCGGGTCCAACACTGAAGCTTTCTTT
few,TRBV28,TRBJ1-1,-,CASSFQGTEAFF,TGTGCCAGCAGTTTCCAAGGCACTGAAGCTTTCTTT
few,TRBV5-6,TRBJ2-7,TRBD1,CASSLDTGGAPYEQYF,TGTGCCAGCAGCTTGGACACAGGGGGCGCCCCCTACGAGCAGTACTTC
many,TRBV27,TRBJ2-7,-,CASSSRQARGYYEQYF,TGTGCCAGCAGTTCGCGACAGGCCAGGGGTTACTACGAGCAGTACTTC
few,TRBV11-3,TRBJ1-1,-,CASSPGRTEAFF,TGTGCCAGCAGCCCGGGTCGCACTGAAGCTTTCTTT
-,TRBV28,TRBJ1-6,-,CASSFSRLDSPLHF,TGTGCCAGCAGCTTCTCCAGGTTAGATTCACCCCTCCACTTT